The 14 T cell receptor beta chains reported below all come from one sample, sequenced in a study of human T cells and chemical hapten exposure. TCRdb processed the RACE reads anew with MiXCR; each CDR3 protein has one entry. The sample includes some 88,000 distinct CDR3 sequences, 11% seen only once; the top ten take about 2%. The time point was: patch test 2, 6 weeks after DPC sensitization. Regarding treatment: therapeutic diphenylcyclopropenone sensitization with weekly scalp DPC. Sequencing was performed on whole blood, taken in connection with sensitization to the hapten diphenylcyclopropenone (DPC). Source of these receptors: a man aged 40-49 years with alopecia areata. Some clones in this sample may be carry-over from other donors' samples.

The chain recombines TRBV7-2 with TRBJ2-7; 8 positions match TRBD2. The CDR3 consists of 19 residues. The germline V gene encodes CDR1 SGHTA and CDR2 FQGNSA. V was clipped by 1 base and J by 1 base; unmatched bases: 15. CDR3 residues: CASSLGPGLDGVQSYEQYV. The CDR3 nucleotides are TGTGCCAGCAGCTTAGGACCGGGACTAGATGGAGTACAATCCTACGAGCAGTACGTC.

This clonotype was seen a few times. This chain joins TRBV28 and TRBJ2-7, with D unresolved. This CDR3 is built from 13 residues. The V and J ends lost 3 bases and 0 bases respectively, with 6 bases between them. CDR1 and CDR2 (germline): MDHEN, SYDVKM. The CDR3 DNA reads TGTGCCAGCAGTTTCGGCTACTCCTACGAGCAGTACTTC. Protein: CASSFGYSYEQYF.

This clonotype was counted at least ten times. J is TRBJ2-5 and V is TRBV28, with 15 nucleotides matching TRBD2. The germline gives CDR1 MDHEN, CDR2 SYDVKM. The CDR3 spans 16 residues. J was trimmed by 4 bases and V by 6 bases; bases with no gene match: 6. The CDR3 DNA is TGTGCCAGCAGCCTGGGGACTAGCGGGAGGATAGAGACCCAGTACTTC. It is translated as CASSLGTSGRIETQYF. Using reference TRBV28 and TRBJ2-5 for the parts outside the CDR3, the full variable domain is DVKVTQSSRYLVKRTGEKVFLECVQDMDHENMFWYRQDPGLGLRLIYFSYDVKMKEKGDIPEGYSVSREKKERFSLILESASTNQTSMYLCASSLGTSGRIETQYFGPGTRLLVL.

The chain couples TRBV20-1 to TRBJ1-1; 10 bases are a match to TRBD1. The length of the CDR3 is 14 residues. Germline V gives CDR1 DFQATT, CDR2 SNEGSKA (reference sequence). J gave up 8 bases and V 4 bases, and 10 bases lay outside the gene matches. The CDR3 DNA reads as TGCAGTGCTACTTACCGGGACAGGGGCCCAGAAGCTTTCTTT. Amino acid sequence: CSATYRDRGPEAFF.

This rearrangement joins TRBV9 to TRBJ2-5; TRBD1 matches 7 bases. CDR1 and CDR2 from the germline V gene are SGDLS and YYNGEE. This CDR3 has 14 amino acids. V was clipped by 2 bases and J by 2 bases; unmatched bases: 3. The CDR3 here is CASSVGTDQETQYF. For the CDR3, the DNA is TGTGCCAGCAGCGTCGGGACAGATCAAGAGACCCAGTACTTC.

At least ten counts were recorded for this clonotype. J is TRBJ1-1 and V is TRBV5-1, with 7 positions matching TRBD1. CDR3 length: 16 amino acids. V lost 4 bases to trimming and J lost 4 bases; unmatched junction nucleotides: 13. Germline CDR1 SGHRS, CDR2 YFSETQ. The CDR3 nucleotides read TGCGCCAGCAGCCCCCGGGACAGAACTGAACCCACTGAAGCTTTCTTT. Translating gives CASSPRDRTEPTEAFF. Variable domain in full (rest from reference TRBV5-1 and TRBJ1-1): KAGVTQTPRYLIKTRGQQVTLSCSPISGHRSVSWYQQTPGQGLQFLFEYFSETQRNKGNFPGRFSGRQFSNSRSEMNVSTLELGDSALYLCASSPRDRTEPTEAFFGQGTRLTVV.

This clonotype was seen a few times. DNA of the CDR3: TGTGCCAGCAGCTTATCGGGCACTGAAGCTTTCTTT. Its translation: CASSLSGTEAFF. This chain links TRBV11-3 with TRBJ1-1; no reliable D call. Trimming removed 2 bases from V and 4 bases from J, with 5 bases in between. Germline V gives CDR1 SGHNT, CDR2 YENEEA. This CDR3 is built from 12 residues.

The chain couples TRBV6-6 to TRBJ1-3; tentatively, D is TRBD1 (5 bases). Germline CDR1 reads MNHNY; CDR2 reads SVGAGI (reference sequence). The CDR3 sequence is 15 residues long. The V end was cut by 2 bases, the J end by 6 bases, with 14 bases between. The CDR3 loop reads CASSYRTGPTNTIYF. CDR3 coding DNA: TGTGCCAGCAGTTACCGGACGGGGCCGACAAACACCATATATTTT.

This sequence joins TRBV29-1 and TRBJ2-1, with 15 bases that match TRBD2. The CDR3 contains 17 residues. The junction had 9 bases not matched to a gene; V was cut back by 7 bases and J by 2 bases. The germline CDR1 and CDR2 sequences are SQVTM and ANQGSEA. The CDR3 spells CSGLGLAGGQPYNEQFF. CDR3 bases: TGCAGCGGATTAGGACTAGCGGGAGGGCAGCCCTACAATGAGCAGTTCTTC.

This clonotype showed up many times. This chain connects TRBV11-2 to TRBJ2-3; D gene ambiguous. This CDR3 is 14 amino acids long. Trimming left V 1 base short and J 4 bases short, with 9 bases between. Germline V gene sequence: CDR1 SGHAT, CDR2 FQNNGV. The CDR3 protein is CASSLGGGPDTQYF. The CDR3 DNA reads as TGTGCCAGCAGCTTAGGCGGTGGTCCAGATACGCAGTATTTT.

The rearrangement uses TRBV3-1 and TRBJ1-2; unclear D gene. The CDR3 runs 15 residues. Germline lookup yields CDR1 LGHDT and CDR2 YNNKEL (reference sequence). The ends were cut back, 1 base at V and 0 bases at J, with 9 bases in the middle. CDR3 sequence reads: CASSQGVGSNYGYTF. The DNA of the CDR3 is TGTGCCAGCAGCCAAGGCGTCGGATCTAACTATGGCTACACCTTC. Filled out from reference TRBV3-1 and TRBJ1-2, the complete variable domain reads DTAVSQTPKYLVTQMGNDKSIKCEQNLGHDTMYWYKQDSKKFLKIMFSYNNKELIINETVPNRFSPKSPDKAHLNLHINSLELGDSAVYFCASSQGVGSNYGYTFGSGTRLTVV.

This chain joins TRBV7-2 and TRBJ2-6; D gene unclear. The V gene lost 6 bases and the J gene lost 2 bases, with 11 bases spanning the gap. The CDR3 totals 15 residues. Germline CDR1 reads SGHTA; CDR2 reads FQGNSA. The CDR3 nucleotides are TGTGCCAGCAGTGATGGCCAGACTGGGGCCAACGTCCTGACTTTC. Its translation: CASSDGQTGANVLTF.

This chain joins TRBV6-1 and TRBJ2-1; 10 bases line up with TRBD2. Germline CDR1 MNHNS, CDR2 SASEGT. This CDR3 comprises 15 residues. V lost 2 bases, J lost 4 bases, and 2 bases stayed unmatched. The DNA of the CDR3 is TGTGCCAGCAGTGAAAGACTAGCGGGTTACAATGAGCAGTTCTTC. Its translation: CASSERLAGYNEQFF.

As for this clonotype: A much larger clone differs from this one at a single base, so this may be a read error. The V and J genes are TRBV2 and TRBJ2-5; D is possibly TRBD1 (6 bases). With 3 bases removed from V and 5 bases from J, the gap between germline ends came to 7 bases. From germline, CDR1 is SNHLY and CDR2 FYNNEI. There are 12 residues in the CDR3. The CDR3 DNA reads as TGTGCCAGCAGTGACAGGGGTGAGACCCAGTACTTC. This encodes CASSDRGETQYF.